The 6 T cell receptor beta chains below come from one sample, sequenced in a study of prognosis after radiotherapy for stage I lung cancer (dated by TCRdb to the early 2020s). This sample was sequenced with an Illumina HiSeq 3000. The TCR beta CDR3 region was amplified from genomic DNA by two rounds of multiplex PCR. The first PCR round used primers specific to each TRBV and TRBJ gene, with sequences filed in Chinese patent CN105087789A. The public reads were quality trimmed at Q25 with fastp and then assembled into clones with MiXCR by TCRdb, keeping productive beta chains. Rows are unified per CDR3 protein, each entry keeping the most common DNA and genes. This sample holds about 51,000 distinct CDR3 sequences; approximately 35% were observed only once. The ten largest clones represent 9.2% of the sample. Sequenced here: PBMCs, sampled before or after stereotactic body radiation therapy (not recorded which). These receptors were obtained from a donor older than 45 with non-small cell lung cancer.

V usage is TRBV12-3 or TRBV12-4 and J usage is TRBJ1-2, with a possible D match to TRBD1 (5 bases). V was cut by 3 bases and J by 8 bases, with 19 bases left in between. The CDR3 totals 15 residues. CDR3 DNA sequence: TGTGCCAGCAGTTTTACCTCGGCGGGTAGGGGAGGCTACACCTTC. Translation gives CASSFTSAGRGGYTF.

This clonotype was observed a handful of times. This chain links TRBV2 with TRBJ1-1; no clear D. The V end lost 9 bases, the J end lost 6 bases, and 17 bases lay between the germline ends. CDR1 and CDR2 from the germline V gene are SNHLY and FYNNEI. This CDR3 region has 13 residues. CDR3 sequence: CARTLSVGAEAFF. The CDR3 nucleotides read TGTGCCAGGACCCTTTCAGTGGGCGCTGAAGCTTTCTTT.

As for this clonotype: This may arise from a read error, as a much more abundant clone is one base away. V is TRBV5-1 and J is TRBJ2-5, with D unresolved. V lost 6 bases to trimming and J lost 2 bases, with 5 bases between them. The CDR3 loop spans 11 amino acids. The germline V gene encodes CDR1 SGHRS and CDR2 YFSETQ. The CDR3 protein is CASMGQETQYF. CDR3 DNA sequence: TGCGCCAGCATGGGACAAGAGACCCAGTACTTC.

Many counts were recorded for this clonotype. The gene calls are TRBV30 and TRBJ2-5; TRBD1 matches 8 bases. The CDR3 has 13 residues. J lost 5 bases, V lost 3 bases, and 5 bases had no gene match. Germline CDR1 and CDR2: GTSNPN and SVGIG (reference sequence). The CDR3 region is CAWRGRGHETQYF. DNA for the CDR3: TGTGCCTGGAGGGGCAGGGGGCATGAGACCCAGTACTTC.

This clonotype was seen many times. The V call is TRBV20-1, the J call TRBJ1-2; D unresolved. Trimming shortened V by 0 bases and J by 0 bases, and 8 bases separated the two germline ends. This CDR3 region has 14 residues. Germline CDR1 and CDR2: DFQATT and SNEGSKA (reference sequence). This CDR3 reads CSARDKLANYGYTF. The DNA for the CDR3 is TGCAGTGCTAGAGACAAGTTGGCTAACTATGGCTACACCTTC.

This clonotype was recorded many times. The chain joins TRBV7-2 to TRBJ1-2, with D possibly TRBD1 on 5 matching bases. CDR1 is SGHTA, CDR2 FQGNSA, per germline. The CDR3 has 17 amino acids. Trimming cost V 5 bases and J 0 bases, with 19 bases left between them. As DNA, the CDR3 is TGTGCCAGCAGCCTCGGGGCGAACAGCAAGGCTAACTATGGCTACACCTTC. Encoded protein: CASSLGANSKANYGYTF.